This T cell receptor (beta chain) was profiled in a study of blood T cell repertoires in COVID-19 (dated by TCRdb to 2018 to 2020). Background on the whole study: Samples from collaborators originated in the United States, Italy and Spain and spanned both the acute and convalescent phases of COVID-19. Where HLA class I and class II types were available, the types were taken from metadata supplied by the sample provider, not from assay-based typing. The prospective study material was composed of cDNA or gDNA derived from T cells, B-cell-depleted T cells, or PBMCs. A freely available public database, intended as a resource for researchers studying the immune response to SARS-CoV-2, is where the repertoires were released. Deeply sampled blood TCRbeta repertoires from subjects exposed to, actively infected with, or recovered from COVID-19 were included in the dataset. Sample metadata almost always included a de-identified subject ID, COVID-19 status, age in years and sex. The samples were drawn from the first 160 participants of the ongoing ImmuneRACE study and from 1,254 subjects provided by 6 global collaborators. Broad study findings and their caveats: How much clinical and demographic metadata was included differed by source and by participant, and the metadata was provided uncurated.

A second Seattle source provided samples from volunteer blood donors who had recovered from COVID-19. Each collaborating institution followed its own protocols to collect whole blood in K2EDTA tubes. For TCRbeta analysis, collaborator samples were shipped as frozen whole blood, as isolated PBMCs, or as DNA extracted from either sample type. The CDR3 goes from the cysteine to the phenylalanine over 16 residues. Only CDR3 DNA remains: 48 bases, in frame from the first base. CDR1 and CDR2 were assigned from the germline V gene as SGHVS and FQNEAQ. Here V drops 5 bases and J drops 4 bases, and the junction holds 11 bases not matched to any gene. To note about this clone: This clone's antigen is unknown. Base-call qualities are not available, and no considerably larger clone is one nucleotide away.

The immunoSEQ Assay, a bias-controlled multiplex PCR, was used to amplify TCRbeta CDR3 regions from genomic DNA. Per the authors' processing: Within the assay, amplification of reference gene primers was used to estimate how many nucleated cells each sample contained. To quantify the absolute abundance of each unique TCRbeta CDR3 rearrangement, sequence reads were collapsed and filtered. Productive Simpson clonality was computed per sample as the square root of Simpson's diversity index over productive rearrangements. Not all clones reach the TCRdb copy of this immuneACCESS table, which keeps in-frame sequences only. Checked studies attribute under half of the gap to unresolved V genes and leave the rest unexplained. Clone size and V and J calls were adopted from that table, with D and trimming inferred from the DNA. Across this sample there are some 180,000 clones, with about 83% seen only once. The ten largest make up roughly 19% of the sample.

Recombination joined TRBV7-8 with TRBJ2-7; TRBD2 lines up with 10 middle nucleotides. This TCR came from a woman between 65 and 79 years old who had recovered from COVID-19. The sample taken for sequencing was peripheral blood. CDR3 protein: CASSPRASGSGYEQYF. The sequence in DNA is TGTGCCAGCAGCCCCCGGGCTAGCGGGAGTGGGTACGAGCAGTACTTC.